This paragraph reports one TCR beta chain. The data are from a study of blood T cell repertoires in COVID-19. Study-wide background: Samples representing acute and convalescent COVID-19 were sourced from the United States, Italy and Spain. T cells, B-cell-depleted T cells, or PBMCs provided the cDNA or gDNA that served as material.

As handled by the study authors: Reference gene primer amplification yielded estimated nucleated cell counts. Profiling relied on immunoSEQ multiplex PCR, and the TCRdb table lists in-frame clones only, not all of them. V, J and clone size are those of that table, while D and trimming were read from the DNA. The sample contains around 130,000 clones, over 75% of which appear only once. The ends were cut back, 6 bases at V and 4 bases at J, with 9 bases in the middle. This CDR3 comprises 11 residues. Germline CDR1 DFQATT, CDR2 SNEGSKA (reference sequence). This chain uses TRBV20-1 with TRBJ2-5, with no clear D. The receptor was isolated from a man in his fifties or sixties with acute or convalescent COVID-19. Sequenced input: peripheral blood. CDR3: CSATTGETQYF. The DNA for the CDR3 is TGCAGTGCCACTACCGGAGAGACCCAGTACTTC.